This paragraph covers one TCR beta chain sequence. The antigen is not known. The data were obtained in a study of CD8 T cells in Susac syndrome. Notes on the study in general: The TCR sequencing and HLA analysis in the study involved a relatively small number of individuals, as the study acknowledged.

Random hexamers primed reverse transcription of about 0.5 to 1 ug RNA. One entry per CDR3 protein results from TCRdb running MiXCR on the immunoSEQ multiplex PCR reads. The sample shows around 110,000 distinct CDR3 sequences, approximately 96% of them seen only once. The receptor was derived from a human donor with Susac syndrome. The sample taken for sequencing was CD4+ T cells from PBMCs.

CDR3 sequence: CASINSQLSSYNEQFF. The CDR3 nucleotides read TGTGCCAGCATCAACTCACAGTTGAGCTCCTACAATGAGCAGTTCTTC. This chain connects TRBV7-2 to TRBJ2-1; no firm D call. V was pared by 7 bases and J by 0 bases, with 16 bases between. Germline assignment: CDR1 SGHTA and CDR2 FQGNSA. The CDR3 is 16 amino acids.